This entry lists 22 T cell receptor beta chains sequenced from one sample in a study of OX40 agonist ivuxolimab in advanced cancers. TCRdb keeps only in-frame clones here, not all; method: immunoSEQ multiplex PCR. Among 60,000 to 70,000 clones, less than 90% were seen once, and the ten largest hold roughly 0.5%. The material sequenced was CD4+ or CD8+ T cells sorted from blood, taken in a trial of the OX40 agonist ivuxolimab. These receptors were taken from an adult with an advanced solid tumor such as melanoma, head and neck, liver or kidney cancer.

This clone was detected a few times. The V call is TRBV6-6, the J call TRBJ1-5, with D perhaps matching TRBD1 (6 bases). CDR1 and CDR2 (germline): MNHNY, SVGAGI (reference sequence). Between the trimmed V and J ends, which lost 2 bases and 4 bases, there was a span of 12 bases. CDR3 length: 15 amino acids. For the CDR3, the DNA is TGTGCCAGCAGTTACGACAGGAGACCTAATCAGCCCCAGCATTTT. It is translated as CASSYDRRPNQPQHF.

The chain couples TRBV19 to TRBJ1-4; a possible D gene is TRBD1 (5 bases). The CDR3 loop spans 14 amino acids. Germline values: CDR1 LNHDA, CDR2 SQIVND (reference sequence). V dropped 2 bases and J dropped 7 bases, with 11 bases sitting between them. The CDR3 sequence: CASSIRVGTEKLFF. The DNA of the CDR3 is TGTGCCAGTAGTATAAGGGTGGGGACTGAAAAACTGTTTTTT. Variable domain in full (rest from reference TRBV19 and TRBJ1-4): DGGITQSPKYLFRKEGQNVTLSCEQNLNHDAMYWYRQDPGQGLRLIYYSQIVNDFQKGDIAEGYSVSREKKESFPLTVTSAQKNPTAFYLCASSIRVGTEKLFFGSGTQLSVL.

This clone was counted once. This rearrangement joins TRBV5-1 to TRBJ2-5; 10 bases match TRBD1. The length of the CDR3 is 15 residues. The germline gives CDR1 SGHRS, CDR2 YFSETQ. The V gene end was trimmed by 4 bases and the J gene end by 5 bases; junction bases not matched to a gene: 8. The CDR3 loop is CASSGTGTGAETQYF. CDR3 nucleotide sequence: TGCGCCAGCAGCGGAACCGGGACAGGGGCCGAGACCCAGTACTTC.

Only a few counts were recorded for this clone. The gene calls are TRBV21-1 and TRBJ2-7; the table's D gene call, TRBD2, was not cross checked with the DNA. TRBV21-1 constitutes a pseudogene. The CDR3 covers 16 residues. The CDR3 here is CASTPIEGRGSYEQYF. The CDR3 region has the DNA TGTGCCAGCACCCCGATCGAGGGGCGGGGGTCCTACGAGCAGTACTTC.

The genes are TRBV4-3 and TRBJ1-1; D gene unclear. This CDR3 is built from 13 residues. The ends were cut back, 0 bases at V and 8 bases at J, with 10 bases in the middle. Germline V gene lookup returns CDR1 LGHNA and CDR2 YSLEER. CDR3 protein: CASSQEPGREAFF. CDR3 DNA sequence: TGCGCCAGCAGCCAAGAGCCGGGCAGAGAAGCTTTCTTT.

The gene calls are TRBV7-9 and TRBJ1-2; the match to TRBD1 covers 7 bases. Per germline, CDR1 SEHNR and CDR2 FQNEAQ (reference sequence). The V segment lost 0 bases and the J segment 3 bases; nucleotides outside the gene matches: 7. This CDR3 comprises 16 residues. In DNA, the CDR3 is TGTGCCAGCAGCTTAGCCCGGGGCAGGGGGGACTATGGCTACACCTTC. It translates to CASSLARGRGDYGYTF.

CDR3 in DNA: TGTGCCAGCAGGGGTGAAGAGACCCAGTACTTC. Translation: CASRGEETQYF. The chain joins TRBV2 to TRBJ2-5; D not resolved. V lost 6 bases and J 3 bases, leaving 5 bases between the germline ends. Germline V gene lookup returns CDR1 SNHLY and CDR2 FYNNEI. The CDR3 loop spans 11 amino acids.

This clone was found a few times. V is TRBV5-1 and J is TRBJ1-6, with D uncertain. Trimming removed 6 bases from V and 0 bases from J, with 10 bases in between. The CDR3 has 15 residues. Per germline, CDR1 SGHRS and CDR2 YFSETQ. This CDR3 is CASNLRGSYNSPLHF. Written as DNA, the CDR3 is TGCGCCAGCAACCTACGGGGCTCCTATAATTCACCCCTCCACTTT. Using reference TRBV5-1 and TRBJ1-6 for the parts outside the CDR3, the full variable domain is KAGVTQTPRYLIKTRGQQVTLSCSPISGHRSVSWYQQTPGQGLQFLFEYFSETQRNKGNFPGRFSGRQFSNSRSEMNVSTLELGDSALYLCASNLRGSYNSPLHFGNGTRLTVT.

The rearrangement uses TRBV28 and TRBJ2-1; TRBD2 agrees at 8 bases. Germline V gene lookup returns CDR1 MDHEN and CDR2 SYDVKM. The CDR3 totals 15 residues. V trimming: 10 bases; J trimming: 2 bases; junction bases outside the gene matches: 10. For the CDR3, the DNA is TGTGCCACGGGGGGGGCGGGAGGACCCTACAATGAGCAGTTCTTC. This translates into CATGGAGGPYNEQFF.

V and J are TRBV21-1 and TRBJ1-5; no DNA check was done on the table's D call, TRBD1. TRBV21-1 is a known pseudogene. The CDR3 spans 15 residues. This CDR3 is CASSLNDRAPKPQHF. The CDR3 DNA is TGTGCCAGCAGCTTAAACGACAGGGCCCCCAAGCCCCAGCATTTT.

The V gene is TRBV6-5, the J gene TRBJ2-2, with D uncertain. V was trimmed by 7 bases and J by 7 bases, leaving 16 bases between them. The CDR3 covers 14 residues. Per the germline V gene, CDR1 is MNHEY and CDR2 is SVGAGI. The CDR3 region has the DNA TGTGCCAGCACCCCCTCCAGGAGTCACGGGGAGCTGTTTTTT. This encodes CASTPSRSHGELFF.

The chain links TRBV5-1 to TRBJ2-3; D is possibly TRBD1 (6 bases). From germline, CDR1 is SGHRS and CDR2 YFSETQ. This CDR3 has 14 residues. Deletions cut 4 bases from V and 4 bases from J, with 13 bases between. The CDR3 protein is CASSTQGSADTQYF. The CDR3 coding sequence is TGCGCCAGCAGCACACAGGGTAGCGCAGATACGCAGTATTTT.

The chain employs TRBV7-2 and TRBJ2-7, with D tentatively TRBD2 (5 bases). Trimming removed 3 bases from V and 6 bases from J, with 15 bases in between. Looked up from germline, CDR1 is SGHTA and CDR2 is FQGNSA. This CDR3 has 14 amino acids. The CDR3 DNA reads TGTGCCAGCAGCTTGCTTTCGGGGATGGGCGAGCAGTACTTC. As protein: CASSLLSGMGEQYF.

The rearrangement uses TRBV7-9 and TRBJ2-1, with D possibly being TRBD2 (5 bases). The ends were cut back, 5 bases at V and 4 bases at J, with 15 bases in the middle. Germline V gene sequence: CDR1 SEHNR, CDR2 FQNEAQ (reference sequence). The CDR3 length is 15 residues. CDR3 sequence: CASSTGITTYNEQFF. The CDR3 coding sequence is TGTGCCAGCAGCACCGGGATCACAACGTACAATGAGCAGTTCTTC.

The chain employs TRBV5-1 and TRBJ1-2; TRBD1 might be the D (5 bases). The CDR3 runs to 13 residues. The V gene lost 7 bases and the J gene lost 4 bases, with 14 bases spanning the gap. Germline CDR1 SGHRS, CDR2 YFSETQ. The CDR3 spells CASGGVTVYGYTF. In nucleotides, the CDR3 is TGCGCCAGCGGGGGGGTGACAGTCTATGGCTACACCTTC.

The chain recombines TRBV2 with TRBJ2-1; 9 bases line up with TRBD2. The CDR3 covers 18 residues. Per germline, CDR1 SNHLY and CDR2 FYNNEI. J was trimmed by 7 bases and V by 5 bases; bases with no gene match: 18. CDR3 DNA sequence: TGTGCCAGCAGTATTCCCCGATTAGCGGGAGTTCGGGGGAATGAGCAGTTCTTC. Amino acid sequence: CASSIPRLAGVRGNEQFF.

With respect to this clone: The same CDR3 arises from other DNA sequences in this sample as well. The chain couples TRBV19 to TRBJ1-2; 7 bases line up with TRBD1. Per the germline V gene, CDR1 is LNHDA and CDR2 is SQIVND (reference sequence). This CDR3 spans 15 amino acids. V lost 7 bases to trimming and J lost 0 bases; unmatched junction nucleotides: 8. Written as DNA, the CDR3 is TGTGCCAGTAAAGTGGGGGACAGAGCTAACTATGGCTACACCTTC. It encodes CASKVGDRANYGYTF.

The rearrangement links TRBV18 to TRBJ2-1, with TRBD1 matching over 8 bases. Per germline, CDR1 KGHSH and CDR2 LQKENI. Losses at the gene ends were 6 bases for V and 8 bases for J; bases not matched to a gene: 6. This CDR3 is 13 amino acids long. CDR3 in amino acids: CASSLDRVDEQFF. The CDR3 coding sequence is TGTGCCAGCTCCCTGGACAGGGTGGATGAGCAGTTCTTC.

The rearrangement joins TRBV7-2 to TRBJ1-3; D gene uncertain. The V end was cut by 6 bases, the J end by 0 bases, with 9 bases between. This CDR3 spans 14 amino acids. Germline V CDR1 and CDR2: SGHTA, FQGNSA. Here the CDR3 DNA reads TGTGCCAGCAGGGCCGACCGCTCTGGAAACACCATATATTTT. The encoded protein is CASRADRSGNTIYF.

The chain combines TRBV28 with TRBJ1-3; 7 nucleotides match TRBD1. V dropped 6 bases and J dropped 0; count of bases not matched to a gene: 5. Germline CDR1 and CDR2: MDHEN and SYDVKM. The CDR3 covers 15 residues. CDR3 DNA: TGTGCCAGCAGGTCAGGGGGGTTCTCTGGAAACACCATATATTTT. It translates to CASRSGGFSGNTIYF.

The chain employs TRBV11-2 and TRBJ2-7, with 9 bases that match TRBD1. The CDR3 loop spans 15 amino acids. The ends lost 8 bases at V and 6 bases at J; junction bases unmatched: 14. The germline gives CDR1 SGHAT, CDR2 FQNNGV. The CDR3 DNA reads TGTGCCAGCTCCTTGAGGGACAGGGTTCACTCCGAGCAGTACTTC. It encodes CASSLRDRVHSEQYF.

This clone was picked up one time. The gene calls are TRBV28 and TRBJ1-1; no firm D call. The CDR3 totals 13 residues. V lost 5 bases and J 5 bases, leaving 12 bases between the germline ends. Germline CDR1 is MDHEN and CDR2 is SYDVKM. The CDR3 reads CASSPRVVTEAFF. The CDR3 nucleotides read TGTGCCAGCAGTCCGAGGGTAGTTACTGAAGCTTTCTTT.